This T cell receptor beta chain is drawn from a study of T cell changes during pregnancy in multiple sclerosis. The CDR3 length is 14 residues. Per the germline V gene, CDR1 is SGHRS and CDR2 is YFSETQ. V dropped 6 bases and J dropped 0; count of bases not matched to a gene: 6. The repertoire was sequenced with immunoSEQ multiplex PCR; TCRdb's copy has only in-frame clones and lacks some. Of over 45,000 clones in the sample, roughly 92% are singletons; the top ten hold about 0.94%. This TCR came from a female donor in good health, enrolled as a control in a pregnancy study. The chain recombines TRBV5-1 with TRBJ2-7; TRBD2 matches at 7 bases. Sequencing was performed on CD4+ T cells from peripheral blood mononuclear cells, taken in the second trimester of pregnancy. As DNA, the CDR3 is TGCGCCAGCACGGAGGGAGGGGTCTCCTACGAGCAGTACTTC. Protein sequence: CASTEGGVSYEQYF.